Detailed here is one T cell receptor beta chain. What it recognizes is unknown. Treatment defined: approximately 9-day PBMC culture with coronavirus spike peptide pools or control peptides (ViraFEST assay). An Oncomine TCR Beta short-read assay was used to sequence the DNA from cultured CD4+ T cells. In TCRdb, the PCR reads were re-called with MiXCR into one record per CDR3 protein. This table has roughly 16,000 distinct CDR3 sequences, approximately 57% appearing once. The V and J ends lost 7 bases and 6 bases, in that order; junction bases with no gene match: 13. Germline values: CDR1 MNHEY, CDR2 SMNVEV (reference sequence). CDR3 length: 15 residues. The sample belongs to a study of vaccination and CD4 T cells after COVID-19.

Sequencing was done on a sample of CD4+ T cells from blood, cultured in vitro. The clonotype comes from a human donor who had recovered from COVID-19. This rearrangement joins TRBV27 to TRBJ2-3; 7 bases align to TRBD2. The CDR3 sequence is CASKSGGAGEDTQYF. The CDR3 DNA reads TGTGCCAGCAAATCCGGGGGTGCGGGAGAGGATACGCAGTATTTT.